The rows below give T cell receptor beta chains drawn from one sample of a study of blood T cell repertoires in COVID-19. Produced via immunoSEQ multiplex PCR; TCRdb's table is partial and in-frame only. This table holds approximately 450,000 clones, more than 85% found once. Specimen: peripheral blood. These receptor sequences come from a woman aged 30 to 39 with acute or convalescent COVID-19. The conserved cysteine and the conserved F or W are not part of the CDR3 here. Each record gives: clone size, V gene, CDR3 length, J gene, CDR3 protein. Part of the rows lack a size; the others show once, few, many or a class for expanded clones.

clone size: -; V gene: TRBV6-5; CDR3 length: 13; J gene: TRBJ1-1; CDR3 protein: ASSYRRGTDTEAF
clone size: -; V gene: TRBV7-3; CDR3 length: 14; J gene: TRBJ2-1; CDR3 protein: ASSHTGLDSYNEQF
clone size: -; V gene: TRBV11-2; CDR3 length: 12; J gene: TRBJ1-1; CDR3 protein: ASSVTGMYSEAF
clone size: -; V gene: TRBV9; CDR3 length: 14; J gene: TRBJ2-2; CDR3 protein: ASSSSGGANTGELF
clone size: -; V gene: TRBV4-1; CDR3 length: 13; J gene: TRBJ1-3; CDR3 protein: ASSQVGRTGNTIY
clone size: once; V gene: TRBV30; CDR3 length: 12; J gene: TRBJ2-7; CDR3 protein: AWSGSGVAYEQY
clone size: -; V gene: TRBV3-1/TRBV3-2; CDR3 length: 13; J gene: TRBJ2-3; CDR3 protein: ASSQSGLAEDTQY
clone size: -; V gene: TRBV12-2; CDR3 length: 15; J gene: TRBJ2-7; CDR3 protein: ASRPPPRGRNDYEQY
clone size: -; V gene: TRBV14; CDR3 length: 15; J gene: TRBJ1-2; CDR3 protein: ASSQDGAIRQGEGYT
clone size: -; V gene: TRBV5-1; CDR3 length: 11; J gene: TRBJ1-2; CDR3 protein: ATAGGEDYGYT